This T cell receptor beta chain derives from a study of PD-L1 blockade in urothelial cancer. The V gene end was trimmed by 0 bases and the J gene end by 3 bases; junction bases not matched to a gene: 4. Germline V CDR1 and CDR2: LNHNV, YYDKDF (reference sequence). The CDR3 loop spans 16 amino acids. The time point is: pretreatment peripheral blood. The repertoire was sequenced with immunoSEQ multiplex PCR; TCRdb's copy has only in-frame clones and lacks some. The repertoire holds some 120,000 clones, with around 85% as singletons. Here the sequenced sample was PBMCs, taken around atezolizumab (anti-PD-L1) treatment. The TCR was taken from a man in his fifties or sixties with urothelial cancer. The rearrangement joins TRBV15 to TRBJ2-4; 8 bases map to TRBD2. The CDR3 DNA follows: TGTGCCACCAGCAGAGACGCCCGGGGGGGCAAAAACATTCAGTACTTC. The encoded protein is CATSRDARGGKNIQYF.